Listed below are T cell receptor beta chains from one sample, sequenced in a study of PD-1 blockade in classical Hodgkin lymphoma. Measured with immunoSEQ multiplex PCR; TCRdb has only the in-frame clones, and not every one. The table shows about 97,000 clones, with 65% to 85% occurring only once. Source: peripheral blood mononuclear cells (PBMCs), taken at baseline. These receptors came from a human donor with classical Hodgkin lymphoma. CDR3s include the opening cysteine and the closing phenylalanine or tryptophan. The D gene is left open where the match is weak. Where a row states a size, it is once, few, many or the class of an expanded clone; other rows omit it.

TRBD1 | TRBJ1-3 | TRBV5-1 | - | TGCGCCAGCAGCTTGGGGACAGGGGCGGGAAACACCATATATTTT | CASSLGTGAGNTIYF
- | TRBJ1-3 | TRBV25-1 | - | TGTGCCAGCAGTGAACAGGGTGCCTCTGGAAACACCATATATTTT | CASSEQGASGNTIYF
- | TRBJ2-1 | TRBV5-6 | - | TGTGCCAGCAGCCCCCCCTCCTACAATGAGCAGTTCTTC | CASSPPSYNEQFF
- | TRBJ1-2 | TRBV10-3 | - | TGTGCCATCGGGGCGGAGGGGTGGGATGGCTACACCTTC | CAIGAEGWDGYTF
- | TRBJ1-4 | TRBV5-4 | - | TGTGCCAGCAGCTTGGGTGACACCCCTAATGAAAAACTGTTTTTT | CASSLGDTPNEKLFF
- | TRBJ1-5 | TRBV18 | - | TGTGCCAGCTCACCACTTAACGGACAGAGCAATCAGCCCCAGCATTTT | CASSPLNGQSNQPQHF
- | TRBJ2-3 | TRBV2 | once | TGTGCCAGCTGGACCGCGCGGGCAGATACGCAGTATTTT | CASWTARADTQYF
TRBD1 | TRBJ1-5 | TRBV10-3 | few | TGTGCCATCAGTGAGTTAGGGACAGGGACCGGCCAGCCCCAGCATTTT | CAISELGTGTGQPQHF
- | TRBJ1-5 | TRBV28 | once | TGTGCCAGCAGTTTGAAGGGTGTTAGCAATCAGCCCCAGCATTTT | CASSLKGVSNQPQHF
TRBD1 | TRBJ2-7 | TRBV7-7 | - | TGTGCCAGCAGTCTGGACAGGGGCCACGAGCAGTACTTC | CASSLDRGHEQYF
- | TRBJ2-1 | TRBV5-1 | - | TGCGCCAGCAGCGTGGAGGGAGCAGAGCAGTTCTTC | CASSVEGAEQFF
- | TRBJ1-2 | TRBV5-1 | - | TGCGCCAGCAGCGACGGGGGGTATGGCTACACCTTC | CASSDGGYGYTF
- | TRBJ2-5 | TRBV6-5 | - | TGTGCCAGCAGTTACGGGGAGACCCAGTACTTC | CASSYGETQYF
TRBD1 | TRBJ1-5 | TRBV2 | - | TGTGCCAGCAGTGTTTTTCGGATACAGGGGACCCAGCCCCAGCATTTT | CASSVFRIQGTQPQHF
TRBD1 | TRBJ2-7 | TRBV4-3 | - | TGCGCCAGCAGCCAATGGACAGGTGGCTACGAGCAGTACTTC | CASSQWTGGYEQYF
TRBD1 | TRBJ2-2 | TRBV2 | once | TGTGCCAGCAGCCCGGACAGGGCGAACACCGGGGAGCTGTTTTTT | CASSPDRANTGELFF
- | TRBJ2-7 | TRBV27 | - | TGTGCCAGCAGGTCAGGGGACCGCTACGAGCAGTACTTC | CASRSGDRYEQYF
- | TRBJ1-1 | TRBV19 | - | TGTGCCACTAGCGTCGGGCTGATGAACACTGAAGCTTTCTTT | CATSVGLMNTEAFF
TRBD2 | TRBJ2-2 | TRBV18 | - | TGTGCCAGCTCGCCCCGGACTAGTTCTATCGGAAACACCGGGGAGCTGTTTTTT | CASSPRTSSIGNTGELFF
- | TRBJ1-1 | TRBV30 | few | TGTGCCTGGAGTGTACTCGACGAAGCTTTCTTT | CAWSVLDEAFF
TRBD1 | TRBJ2-2 | TRBV5-1 | - | TGCGCCAGCACCAATCCCAACAGGGGCGGAAAATCCGGGGAGCTGTTTTTT | CASTNPNRGGKSGELFF
TRBD2 | TRBJ2-2 | TRBV7-2 | - | TGTGCCAGCAGCCCTCTAGCGGGAAGTGCCGGGGAGCTGTTTTTT | CASSPLAGSAGELFF
TRBD2 | TRBJ2-5 | TRBV29-1 | - | TGCAGCGTTGTCGGCGGGGGTTCAATCCTGGAGACCCAGTACTTC | CSVVGGGSILETQYF
TRBD1 | TRBJ1-1 | TRBV5-1 | - | TGCGCCAGCAGCTTAATCGGGACAGGGACCTACACTGAAGCTTTCTTT | CASSLIGTGTYTEAFF
- | TRBJ2-7 | TRBV28 | - | TGTGCCAGCAGTTTAGGCTACGAGCAGTACTTC | CASSLGYEQYF
TRBD2 | TRBJ2-7 | TRBV7-9 | - | TGTGCCAGCAGCGTGGGACTAGCGGGAGAAGAACAGTACTTC | CASSVGLAGEEQYF
- | TRBJ1-2 | TRBV5-1 | - | TGCGCCAGCGCCCCTCAGGGGACGTCCGCTTATGGCTACACCTTC | CASAPQGTSAYGYTF
TRBD2 | TRBJ2-5 | TRBV11-2 | - | TGTGCCAGCAGCAATCTAGCGGGAGCTCAAGAGACCCAGTACTTC | CASSNLAGAQETQYF
- | TRBJ2-5 | TRBV9 | many | TGTGCCAGCAGCGTAGGCCCCGGGACCCAGTACTTC | CASSVGPGTQYF
TRBD2 | TRBJ2-1 | TRBV28 | - | TGTGCCAGCAGCGCTAGCGGGGGAACATTAGGGAATGAGCAGTTCTTC | CASSASGGTLGNEQFF
- | TRBJ2-7 | TRBV27 | - | TGTGCCAGCAGTTTAGAGGAGGGGCTGGTCTCCTACGAGCAGTACTTC | CASSLEEGLVSYEQYF
- | TRBJ1-2 | TRBV28 | - | TGTGCCAGCAGTACATGGGGGGGGCAGAACTATGGCTACACCTTC | CASSTWGGQNYGYTF
- | TRBJ2-5 | TRBV5-8 | - | TGTGCCAGCAGCGACGCCTTGGGTAGCGGACAAGAGACCCAGTACTTC | CASSDALGSGQETQYF
- | TRBJ1-3 | TRBV19 | - | TGTGCCAGTAGTGTACAGGGTGGGTCTGGAAACACCATATATTTT | CASSVQGGSGNTIYF
- | TRBJ2-2 | TRBV5-1 | few | TGCGCCAGCACCTACCAGGGGAACACCGGGGAGCTGTTTTTT | CASTYQGNTGELFF
- | TRBJ1-3 | TRBV18 | - | TGTGCCAGCTCACGACTCAAGAGCTCTGGAAACACCATATATTTT | CASSRLKSSGNTIYF
- | TRBJ2-5 | TRBV4-1 | - | TGCGCCAGCAGCCAAGATATGACTTTAGAGACCCAGTACTTC | CASSQDMTLETQYF
- | TRBJ2-7 | TRBV5-5 | once | TGTGCCAGCAGCTTCTACAACTACGAGCAGTACTTC | CASSFYNYEQYF
TRBD2 | TRBJ2-1 | TRBV7-8 | - | TGTGCCAGCAGGTCGCTAGCGGGGCCCTACAATGAGCAGTTCTTC | CASRSLAGPYNEQFF
- | TRBJ1-1 | TRBV9 | - | TGTGCCAGCAGCGTAGTACCAGAGAACACTGAAGCTTTCTTT | CASSVVPENTEAFF
- | TRBJ2-2 | TRBV10-3 | few | TGTGCCATCAGTGACCATTTGGGGAAGGGTCCGAACACCGGGGAGCTGTTTTTT | CAISDHLGKGPNTGELFF
TRBD2 | TRBJ2-1 | TRBV5-1 | - | TGCGCCAGCAGCCAAAGGACTAGCGGAGACAATGAGCAGTTCTTC | CASSQRTSGDNEQFF
TRBD1 | TRBJ2-7 | TRBV19 | - | TGTGCCAGTAGTATGGCGGACAGGAGACTCTACGAGCAGTACTTC | CASSMADRRLYEQYF
TRBD1 | TRBJ1-6 | TRBV6-5 | - | TGTGCCAGCAAACCCGGACAGGGTGGTAATTCACCCCTCCACTTT | CASKPGQGGNSPLHF
- | TRBJ2-2 | TRBV10-3 | - | TGTGCCATCAGACCGGGACCAGCCACCGGGGAGCTGTTTTTT | CAIRPGPATGELFF
- | TRBJ1-1 | TRBV2 | - | TGTGCCAGCACTCAAAGGGTCAGAGCCCTGAACACTGAAGCTTTCTTT | CASTQRVRALNTEAFF
- | TRBJ2-7 | TRBV4-3 | - | TGCGCCAGCAGCCAGCACAGGAGCTCCTACGAGCAGTACTTC | CASSQHRSSYEQYF
- | TRBJ1-5 | TRBV5-1 | - | TGCGCCAGCAGCTTATCACCCGATCAGCCCCAGCATTTT | CASSLSPDQPQHF
TRBD2 | TRBJ2-3 | TRBV19 | - | TGTGCCACCCAGATAGCGGGAAGTTCAGATACGCAGTATTTT | CATQIAGSSDTQYF
TRBD2 | TRBJ2-1 | TRBV9 | - | TGTGCCAGCAGCCTACGGACTAGCGGAGGCGGTGAGCAGTTCTTC | CASSLRTSGGGEQFF
TRBD2 | TRBJ2-3 | TRBV6-6 | - | TGTGCCAGCACAAGCGGGAGGGCCCTTAGAAGTACGCAGTATTTT | CASTSGRALRSTQYF
- | TRBJ2-5 | TRBV7-9 | - | TGTGCCAGCAGCTTAGAGGGGTCGGAGACCCAGTACTTC | CASSLEGSETQYF
TRBD1 | TRBJ1-2 | TRBV28 | - | TGTGCCAGCAGTGCCGGGACAGGGTCTCGCTACACCTTC | CASSAGTGSRYTF
TRBD2 | TRBJ2-1 | TRBV5-1 | - | TGCGCCAGCAGCGAAACCTGGCGGGAGAATGAGCAGTTCTTC | CASSETWRENEQFF
- | TRBJ1-3 | TRBV6-5 | - | TGTGCCAGCACCTCCCAAGGGAACACCATATATTTT | CASTSQGNTIYF